The 9 T cell receptor beta chains in this list originate from one sample, sequenced in a study. One entry per CDR3 protein, called by TCRdb with MiXCR from the RT-PCR reads. The sample has 550,000 to 750,000 distinct CDR3 sequences; around 14% are singletons. Sequencing input: memory CD4+ T cells from blood. The receptors were sampled from a female donor in good health, serving as a healthy control.

In this sample, this clonotype turned up a few times. The V and J genes are TRBV6-2 or TRBV6-3 and TRBJ2-1; TRBD1 might be the D (5 bases). The germline V and J ends were trimmed by 2 bases and 9 bases, with 11 bases remaining between them. The germline V gene has CDR1 MNHEY and CDR2 SVGEGT. CDR3 length equals 13 residues. The DNA for the CDR3 is TGTGCCAGCAGTTACGACAGCGTGGGTGAGCAGTTCTTC. Translation: CASSYDSVGEQFF.

The chain employs TRBV6-6 and TRBJ2-4, with 12 bases fitting TRBD2. This CDR3 has 18 amino acids. Looked up from germline, CDR1 is MNHNY and CDR2 is SVGAGI (reference sequence). After removal of 6 bases from V and 10 bases from J, the junction contained 19 bases not matched to a gene. The DNA for the CDR3 is TGTGCCAGCAGGACCGGGACAGGGGAACTAGCGGGGGGCCGAATTCAGTACTTC. Amino acid sequence: CASRTGTGELAGGRIQYF.

This clonotype came up a few times. The chain is built from TRBV20-1 and TRBJ2-2; the match to TRBD2 covers 10 bases. The J segment lost 6 bases and the V segment lost 1 base, leaving 8 bases of the junction unmatched. Germline loops: CDR1 DFQATT, CDR2 SNEGSKA (reference sequence). The CDR3 spans 16 residues. Here the CDR3 DNA reads TGCAGTGCTAGAGTATGGAGCGGGAGGGTCTCCGGGGAGCTGTTTTTT. It codes for CSARVWSGRVSGELFF.

The chain combines TRBV5-1 with TRBJ1-1; no clear D. The CDR3 runs to 14 residues. V lost 3 bases to trimming and J lost 1 base, with 10 bases between them. CDR1 and CDR2 from the germline V gene are SGHRS and YFSETQ. The CDR3 DNA sequence: TGCGCCAGCAGCTCGACGAGTTGGAACACTGAAGCTTTCTTT. It yields the protein CASSSTSWNTEAFF.

This clonotype was observed a few times. The chain links TRBV6-5 to TRBJ2-2, with unresolved D. Germline values: CDR1 MNHEY, CDR2 SVGAGI. With 5 bases removed from V and 1 base from J, the gap between germline ends came to 11 bases. This CDR3 is 15 amino acids long. The CDR3 reads CASSPAVMNTGELFF. CDR3 coding DNA: TGTGCCAGCAGTCCCGCAGTCATGAACACCGGGGAGCTGTTTTTT.

This clonotype was detected ten times or more. The rearrangement uses TRBV29-1 and TRBJ2-7, with 7 bases fitting TRBD2. The CDR3 spans 12 residues. CDR1 SQVTM and CDR2 ANQGSEA come from the germline V gene. With 0 bases clipped from V and 7 bases from J, the junction kept 3 bases outside the gene matches. The CDR3 reads CSVEDPGGEQYF. The CDR3 DNA sequence: TGCAGCGTTGAAGATCCCGGGGGGGAGCAGTACTTC.

This clonotype turned up a few times. The chain recombines TRBV7-8 with TRBJ2-5; D not resolved. Germline lookup yields CDR1 SGHVS and CDR2 FQNEAQ. The CDR3 consists of 13 residues. Trimming shortened V by 5 bases and J by 3 bases, and 10 bases separated the two germline ends. The CDR3 DNA is TGTGCCAGCAGCCCCAACATGGAAGAGACCCAGTACTTC. Translated: CASSPNMEETQYF.

Details on this clonotype: Relative to the germline gene, one junction end is altered; a read error may explain this. The rearrangement uses TRBV12-3 or TRBV12-4 and TRBJ1-6; possibly TRBD1 for D (6 bases). This CDR3 comprises 14 residues. This CDR3 reads CASSAQGLGSLLHF. CDR3 DNA sequence: TGTGCCAGCAGTGCACAGGGTCTTGGTTCACTCCTCCACTTT.

J is TRBJ2-7 and V is TRBV7-2, with 12 bases that match TRBD2. Looked up from germline, CDR1 is SGHTA and CDR2 is FQGNSA. The CDR3 covers 14 residues. With V trimmed by 5 bases and J by 10 bases, 9 bases remained unmatched. DNA for the CDR3: TGTGCCAGCAGCCGCCCCGGGACTAGCGGGTCCCAGTACTTC. Encoded protein: CASSRPGTSGSQYF. Full variable domain (outside the CDR3, taken from reference TRBV7-2 and TRBJ2-7): GAGVSQSPSNKVTEKGKDVELRCDPISGHTALYWYRQSLGQGLEFLIYFQGNSAPDKSGLPSDRFSAERTGGSVSTLTIQRTQQEDSAVYLCASSRPGTSGSQYFGPGTRLTVT.